These 8 T cell receptor beta chains were sequenced from one sample in a study of T cell changes during pregnancy in multiple sclerosis. This table comes from immunoSEQ multiplex PCR, and its TCRdb copy is limited to in-frame clones, with some not included. The sample includes 35,000 to 50,000 clones, roughly 85% seen only once; the top ten take 0.9%. This material consisted of CD4+ T cells from peripheral blood mononuclear cells, taken after pregnancy. The receptors come from a female donor with multiple sclerosis, enrolled in a pregnancy study.

The chain combines TRBV29-1 with TRBJ2-5; D is perhaps TRBD1 (7 bases). Trimming took 6 bases from V and 11 from J, leaving 19 bases between them. Germline V gives CDR1 SQVTM, CDR2 ANQGSEA. The CDR3 is made up of 12 amino acids. CDR3 loop: CSVLQGPGEQYF. In DNA form, the CDR3 reads TGCAGCGTCCTACAGGGGCCGGGGGAGCAGTACTTC.

The J gene is TRBJ2-7, the V gene TRBV5-5; 10 bases align to TRBD2. Germline V gene sequence: CDR1 SGHKS, CDR2 YYEKEE (reference sequence). Germline trimming cut 5 bases from V and 3 bases from J; bases unmatched to any gene: 8. The CDR3 is 15 amino acids. The CDR3 loop is CASSPQLAGSYEQYF. CDR3 DNA sequence: TGTGCCAGCAGTCCTCAACTAGCGGGGAGCTACGAGCAGTACTTC.

The chain employs TRBV5-1 and TRBJ2-5; tentative D call: TRBD2 (6 bases). V was shortened by 7 bases and J by 3 bases, with 16 bases between the two germline ends. The CDR3 is 14 amino acids. The germline CDR1 and CDR2 sequences are SGHRS and YFSETQ. Here the CDR3 reads CASGSGGNEETQYF. For the CDR3, the DNA is TGCGCCAGCGGCTCCGGGGGTAATGAAGAGACCCAGTACTTC.

The table lists this clone with many counts. The genes are TRBV28 and TRBJ2-7; 7 positions agree with TRBD1. This CDR3 is 15 amino acids long. Unmatched junction bases numbered 13, after V lost 7 bases and J lost 4 bases. From germline, CDR1 is MDHEN and CDR2 SYDVKM. The CDR3 reads CASTSLGSRGYEQYF. The CDR3 nucleotides are TGTGCCAGCACCTCCCTGGGGAGCAGGGGGTACGAGCAGTACTTC. Variable domain in full (rest from reference TRBV28 and TRBJ2-7): DVKVTQSSRYLVKRTGEKVFLECVQDMDHENMFWYRQDPGLGLRLIYFSYDVKMKEKGDIPEGYSVSREKKERFSLILESASTNQTSMYLCASTSLGSRGYEQYFGPGTRLTVT.

The chain uses TRBV5-1 and TRBJ1-1; 8 bases align to TRBD1. J was trimmed by 5 bases and V by 4 bases; bases with no gene match: 10. CDR3 length equals 15 residues. CDR1 is SGHRS and CDR2 is YFSETQ in the germline V gene. CDR3: CASSGQGARLTEAFF. DNA for the CDR3: TGCGCCAGCAGCGGGCAGGGGGCGCGATTAACTGAAGCTTTCTTT.

The chain links TRBV10-1 to TRBJ2-3; a weak D match, TRBD1 (5 bases). The CDR3 is made up of 13 amino acids. V gave up 8 bases and J gave up 1 base, with 10 bases separating them. CDR1 and CDR2 from the germline V gene are WNHNN and SYGVQD (reference sequence). The CDR3 DNA reads TGCGCCAGCGGGGCCAGGGGCACAGATACGCAGTATTTT. Its protein product is CASGARGTDTQYF.

This clone was seen more than once but under ten times. The chain combines TRBV2 with TRBJ1-5, with 9 nucleotides matching TRBD1. The CDR3 spans 13 residues. V lost 5 bases, J lost 5 bases, and 1 base stayed unmatched. The germline CDR1 and CDR2 sequences are SNHLY and FYNNEI. CDR3 amino acids: CASSRDRDQPQHF. CDR3 DNA sequence: TGTGCCAGCAGTCGGGACAGGGATCAGCCCCAGCATTTT.

This rearrangement joins TRBV4-1 to TRBJ2-1, with a tentative D call TRBD2 (6 bases). Trimming pared 4 bases from V and 1 base from J, leaving 11 bases between. CDR1 is MGHRA, CDR2 YSYEKL, per germline. CDR3 size: 15 residues. CDR3 sequence reads: CASSPRDLSYNEQFF. As DNA, the CDR3 is TGCGCCAGCAGCCCGCGGGACCTGTCCTACAATGAGCAGTTCTTC.